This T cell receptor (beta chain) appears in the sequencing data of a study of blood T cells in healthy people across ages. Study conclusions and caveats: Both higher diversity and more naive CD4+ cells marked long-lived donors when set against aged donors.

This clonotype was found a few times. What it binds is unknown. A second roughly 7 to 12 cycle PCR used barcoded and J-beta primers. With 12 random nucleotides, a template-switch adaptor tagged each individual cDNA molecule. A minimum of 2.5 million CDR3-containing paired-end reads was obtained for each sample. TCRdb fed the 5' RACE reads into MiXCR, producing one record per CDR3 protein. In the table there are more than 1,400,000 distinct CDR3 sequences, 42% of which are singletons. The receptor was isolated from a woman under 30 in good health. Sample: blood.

The CDR3 DNA reads as TGTGCCACCAGCAGAGTAGGAGAGACCCAGTACTTC. Its translation is CATSRVGETQYF. The rearrangement joins TRBV15 to TRBJ2-5; D is undetermined. The V gene's germline CDR1 is LNHNV and CDR2 YYDKDF (reference sequence). V was pared by 1 base and J by 4 bases, with 4 bases between. The CDR3 is 12 residues long. The full variable domain, its missing parts supplied by reference TRBV15 and TRBJ2-5, is DAMVIQNPRYQVTQFGKPVTLSCSQTLNHNVMYWYQQKSSQAPKLLFHYYDKDFNNEADTPDNFQSRRPNTSFCFLDIRSPGLGDTAMYLCATSRVGETQYFGPGTRLLVL.